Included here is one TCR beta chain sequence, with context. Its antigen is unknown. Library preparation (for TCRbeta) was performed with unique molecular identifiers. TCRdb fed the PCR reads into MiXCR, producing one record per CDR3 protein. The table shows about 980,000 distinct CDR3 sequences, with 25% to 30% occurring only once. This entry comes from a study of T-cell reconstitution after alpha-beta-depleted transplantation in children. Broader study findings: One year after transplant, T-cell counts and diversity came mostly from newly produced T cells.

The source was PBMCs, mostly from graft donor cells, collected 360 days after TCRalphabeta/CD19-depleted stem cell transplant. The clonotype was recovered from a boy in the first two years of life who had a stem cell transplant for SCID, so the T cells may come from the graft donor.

CDR3 amino acids: CAISESGRSGANVLTF. In nucleotides, the CDR3 is TGTGCCATCAGTGAGTCCGGGAGATCTGGGGCCAACGTCCTGACTTTC. The rearrangement links TRBV10-3 to TRBJ2-6, with D maybe TRBD2 (6 bases). The V end lost 0 bases, the J end lost 1 base, and 7 bases lay between the germline ends. The germline V gene encodes CDR1 ENHRY and CDR2 SYGVKD. This CDR3 is 16 amino acids long.